A selection of T cell receptor beta chains follows, all from one sample in a study of technical replicates of blood from several donors. Libraries were prepared by immunoSEQ multiplex PCR; TCRdb keeps only in-frame clonotypes and omits some of them. The sample lists more than 65,000 clones, 96% occurring once. Material for sequencing was T cells isolated from PBMCs. Source of these receptors: a human donor in good health. CDR3s include the opening cysteine and the closing phenylalanine or tryptophan. The listing skips clone size in some rows; elsewhere it reads once, few, many or a size class.

v_call: TRBV6-1
j_call: TRBJ1-1
clone_size: NA
cdr3_aa: CASSVVGGDNTEAFF

v_call: TRBV7-9
j_call: TRBJ2-7
clone_size: NA
cdr3_aa: CASSLVVAHYEQYF

v_call: TRBV30
j_call: TRBJ2-7
clone_size: NA
cdr3_aa: CAWSPGGPYEQYF

v_call: TRBV5-1
j_call: TRBJ2-1
clone_size: NA
cdr3_aa: CASSLVGGGSYNEQFF

v_call: TRBV7-2
j_call: TRBJ2-7
clone_size: once
cdr3_aa: CASSYRDRVYEQYF

v_call: TRBV6-5
j_call: TRBJ2-7
clone_size: NA
cdr3_aa: CASSTVSGRAGEQYF

v_call: TRBV7-2
j_call: TRBJ2-7
clone_size: NA
cdr3_aa: CASSLVSGQGYEQYF

v_call: TRBV7-7
j_call: TRBJ2-1
clone_size: NA
cdr3_aa: CASSFRDSGRLDEQFF

v_call: TRBV6-1
j_call: TRBJ2-1
clone_size: NA
cdr3_aa: CASSELAGGAGEQFF

v_call: TRBV6-1
j_call: TRBJ2-1
clone_size: NA
cdr3_aa: CASRLDTDNEQFF

v_call: TRBV13
j_call: TRBJ2-7
clone_size: NA
cdr3_aa: CASSLGPGQGGEQYF

v_call: TRBV7-8
j_call: TRBJ2-4
clone_size: NA
cdr3_aa: CASSSQSGRNNIQYF

v_call: TRBV6-6
j_call: TRBJ1-4
clone_size: NA
cdr3_aa: CASSPQANEKLFF

v_call: TRBV9
j_call: TRBJ2-5
clone_size: NA
cdr3_aa: CASSAGTINKETQYF

v_call: TRBV19
j_call: TRBJ2-3
clone_size: NA
cdr3_aa: CASSRGGADTQYF

v_call: TRBV19
j_call: TRBJ1-1
clone_size: NA
cdr3_aa: CASSIRPGMNTEAFF

v_call: TRBV19
j_call: TRBJ2-7
clone_size: NA
cdr3_aa: CASSIGHVRSYEQYF

v_call: TRBV9
j_call: TRBJ2-7
clone_size: NA
cdr3_aa: CASSDTYEQYF

v_call: TRBV15
j_call: TRBJ1-1
clone_size: NA
cdr3_aa: CATTSPDIPNTEAFF

v_call: TRBV27
j_call: TRBJ2-5
clone_size: NA
cdr3_aa: CASSATSGNQETQYF

v_call: TRBV14
j_call: TRBJ1-3
clone_size: NA
cdr3_aa: CASSQGSGASGNTIYF

v_call: TRBV2
j_call: TRBJ2-2
clone_size: NA
cdr3_aa: CASSLEGAGELFF

v_call: TRBV18
j_call: TRBJ2-7
clone_size: NA
cdr3_aa: CASSPPTGVEFEQYF

v_call: TRBV19
j_call: TRBJ2-1
clone_size: NA
cdr3_aa: CASSIDGGNEQFF

v_call: TRBV7-6
j_call: TRBJ2-5
clone_size: NA
cdr3_aa: CASSLEVGQGSQETQYF

v_call: TRBV11-2
j_call: TRBJ1-2
clone_size: NA
cdr3_aa: CASSLGQGIDGYTF

v_call: TRBV2
j_call: TRBJ1-5
clone_size: NA
cdr3_aa: CASSFDRGLNQPQHF

v_call: TRBV28
j_call: TRBJ2-5
clone_size: NA
cdr3_aa: CASSLSSGRDETQYF

v_call: TRBV5-4
j_call: TRBJ2-5
clone_size: NA
cdr3_aa: CASSLGLAGFQETQYF

v_call: TRBV9
j_call: TRBJ2-7
clone_size: NA
cdr3_aa: CASSVTPGTGGREQYF

v_call: TRBV23-1
j_call: TRBJ2-1
clone_size: NA
cdr3_aa: CASSKDRDSINEQFF

v_call: TRBV6-1
j_call: TRBJ2-1
clone_size: NA
cdr3_aa: CASRAGDRNEQFF

v_call: TRBV7-6
j_call: TRBJ2-1
clone_size: NA
cdr3_aa: CASSLSVYNEQFF

v_call: TRBV2
j_call: TRBJ2-5
clone_size: once
cdr3_aa: CASSELKGEAATQYF

v_call: TRBV28
j_call: TRBJ2-3
clone_size: NA
cdr3_aa: CASSFRDFTDTQYF

v_call: TRBV11-3
j_call: TRBJ2-4
clone_size: NA
cdr3_aa: CASSSRTSGVVAKNIQYF

v_call: TRBV9
j_call: TRBJ2-6
clone_size: NA
cdr3_aa: CASSETAGAGANVLTF

v_call: TRBV11-2
j_call: TRBJ2-5
clone_size: once
cdr3_aa: CASSLTSNGETQYF

v_call: TRBV6-5
j_call: TRBJ2-3
clone_size: NA
cdr3_aa: CASSSTSGRAKDTQYF

v_call: TRBV29-1
j_call: TRBJ1-3
clone_size: NA
cdr3_aa: CSSMDRGNTIYF

v_call: TRBV6-4
j_call: TRBJ2-2
clone_size: NA
cdr3_aa: CASRVSGRNTGELFF